The source of this TCR beta chain is a study of T cell repertoires in cytomegalovirus infection. Study information: Carrying CMV and the relevant HLA type showed in public TCR beta signatures. Study outcomes and limitations: Pooled public TCR beta family frequency picked out CMV carriers with the relevant HLA.

TCRdb recomputed calls from the reads with MiXCR, one row per CDR3 protein. The sample has some 240,000 distinct CDR3 sequences; over 15% are singletons. This clonotype was picked up many times. The antigen remains undetermined. This TCR was sampled from a human donor in good health (CMV status not recorded). Some clones in this sample may be carry-over from other donors' samples. The sample was CD8+ T cells from PBMCs.

The CDR3 loop reads CASEGSVTYEQYF. The CDR3, as DNA: TGTGCCAGCGAGGGGTCGGTAACCTACGAGCAGTACTTC. J is TRBJ2-7 and V is TRBV7-2, with D perhaps being TRBD1 or TRBD2 (5 bases each). With 8 bases removed from V and 2 bases from J, the gap between germline ends came to 13 bases. The CDR3 sequence is 13 residues long. CDR1 is SGHTA, CDR2 FQGNSA, per germline.